This T cell receptor (beta chain) was recovered during a study of T cell repertoires in cytomegalovirus infection. As for the study in general: Public signatures in TCR beta pointed to CMV infection and matching HLA type.

A note on this clonotype: Its specificity is unknown.

TCRdb processed the reads anew with MiXCR; each CDR3 protein has one entry. The profile shows 250,000 to 300,000 distinct CDR3 sequences, approximately 15% of them singletons. The CDR3 sequence is 17 residues long. CDR1 and CDR2 from the germline V gene are SGHVS and FNYEAQ. V shed 4 bases, J shed 4 bases, and the junction held 12 bases outside the gene matches. Study-wide points: Public TCR beta family frequency separated CMV-and-HLA carriers, including in an independent cohort. The response measured ex vivo was dominated by TCR beta clonotypes (HLA-C-restricted and CMV-specific).

The sample taken for sequencing was CD8+ T cells from PBMCs. The V call is TRBV7-6, the J call TRBJ1-4, with TRBD1 matching 7 bases. The source is a human donor in good health (CMV status not recorded). Some clones in this sample may be carry-over from other donors' samples. Here the CDR3 reads CASSSNSRGQNNEKLFF. The CDR3 DNA sequence: TGTGCCAGCAGCTCGAACTCCAGGGGACAGAATAATGAAAAACTGTTTTTT.